A single sample gave rise to the 31 T cell receptor beta chains below, sequenced in a study of blood T cell repertoires in COVID-19 (dated by TCRdb to between 2020 and 2021). Libraries were prepared through the immunoSEQ multiplex PCR assay. TCRdb mirrors the immuneACCESS table, restricted to in-frame sequences. Some clones are absent from its copies; in checked studies, under half trace to an unresolved V gene, and the reason for the others is unknown. The sample contains roughly 390,000 clones, about 90% of them found a single time. The top ten constitute more than 9% of the sample. The sequenced material came from peripheral blood. Receptors originate from a woman aged 25 to 45 with COVID-19, enrolled during active disease.

This clone showed up many times. The V and J genes are TRBV6-5 and TRBJ2-7; TRBD1 might be the D (6 bases). Trimming took 2 bases from V and 5 from J, leaving 13 bases between them. Germline V gene sequence: CDR1 MNHEY, CDR2 SVGAGI. The CDR3 has 14 amino acids. The CDR3 region is CASSYTISGDEQYF. In nucleotides, the CDR3 is TGTGCCAGCAGTTACACGATTTCAGGGGACGAGCAGTACTTC.

This clone was detected only once. The rearrangement uses TRBV6-5 and TRBJ1-2; D ambiguous. The CDR3 loop spans 13 amino acids. The germline V and J ends were trimmed by 6 bases and 1 base, with 9 bases remaining between them. From germline, CDR1 is MNHEY and CDR2 SVGAGI. CDR3: CASSLRSNYGYTF. The DNA for the CDR3 is TGTGCCAGCAGCCTACGTAGTAACTATGGCTACACCTTC.

The rearrangement uses TRBV10-1 and TRBJ2-7; 11 nucleotides align to TRBD1. The V segment lost 3 bases and the J segment 0 bases; nucleotides outside the gene matches: 1. This CDR3 contains 15 residues. The germline V gene encodes CDR1 WNHNN and CDR2 SYGVQD (reference sequence). The CDR3 region is CASSDGQGASYEQYF. In DNA form, the CDR3 reads TGCGCCAGCAGTGACGGACAGGGGGCCTCCTACGAGCAGTACTTC.

The chain uses TRBV19 and TRBJ1-4; 7 nucleotides agree with TRBD1. The germline V gene has CDR1 LNHDA and CDR2 SQIVND (reference sequence). There are 15 residues in the CDR3. With 3 bases clipped from V and 3 bases from J, the junction kept 4 bases outside the gene matches. The CDR3 loop reads CASSIRQGANEKLFF. The CDR3 nucleotides are TGTGCCAGTAGTATCCGACAGGGAGCTAATGAAAAACTGTTTTTT.

This chain uses TRBV7-9 with TRBJ1-2, with D possibly being TRBD1 (6 bases). CDR1 is SEHNR, CDR2 FQNEAQ, per germline (reference sequence). This CDR3 has 15 amino acids. The V end was cut by 5 bases, the J end by 0 bases, with 13 bases between. The CDR3 region is CASSPTTGANYGYTF. The DNA for the CDR3 is TGTGCCAGCAGCCCGACGACAGGAGCTAACTATGGCTACACCTTC.

This sequence joins TRBV10-1 and TRBJ1-5; a weak D match, TRBD1 (5 bases). Trimming removed 3 bases from V and 8 bases from J, with 14 bases in between. The CDR3 totals 14 residues. The germline V gene encodes CDR1 WNHNN and CDR2 SYGVQD (reference sequence). The CDR3, as DNA: TGCGCCAGCAGTGACCCCTCCGGGGGAGAGCCCCAGCATTTT. Its translation is CASSDPSGGEPQHF.

This clone was seen only a few times. V usage is TRBV20-1 and J usage is TRBJ1-1, with TRBD1 as a possible D gene (6 bases). V shed 6 bases and J shed 7 bases, with 12 bases lying between them. Germline CDR1 and CDR2: DFQATT and SNEGSKA (reference sequence). CDR3 length: 11 amino acids. CDR3 protein: CSAARQVEAFF. The DNA for the CDR3 is TGCAGTGCGGCCAGACAGGTTGAAGCTTTCTTT.

A note on this clone: This sample also contains other DNA sequences that code for the same CDR3. The chain links TRBV2 to TRBJ2-5; TRBD2 matches at 7 bases. In germline, CDR1 is SNHLY, CDR2 FYNNEI. This CDR3 is 13 amino acids long. V shed 4 bases and J 5 bases; nucleotides not matched to a gene: 4. The CDR3 protein is CASSGGRGETQYF. CDR3 nucleotides: TGTGCCAGCAGTGGTGGGCGGGGGGAGACCCAGTACTTC.

The chain links TRBV27 to TRBJ2-1, with D possibly TRBD2 on 5 matching bases. CDR3 length: 16 residues. V lost 6 bases and J 0 bases, leaving 15 bases between the germline ends. The germline gives CDR1 MNHEY, CDR2 SMNVEV (reference sequence). The CDR3 spells CASRVSPSSSYNEQFF. CDR3 nucleotides: TGTGCCAGCAGGGTAAGCCCTAGCAGCTCCTACAATGAGCAGTTCTTC.

This clone was seen once. V is TRBV12-5 and J is TRBJ1-1, with 7 nucleotides matching TRBD1. The V gene end was trimmed by 3 bases and the J gene end by 7 bases; junction bases not matched to a gene: 14. This CDR3 has 16 amino acids. Germline V gives CDR1 LGHNT, CDR2 FRNRAP. The CDR3 loop reads CASGLASGQGVNEAFF. CDR3 coding DNA: TGTGCTAGTGGTTTAGCATCGGGGCAGGGGGTAAATGAAGCTTTCTTT.

Here the CDR3 DNA reads TGTGCCAGCAGCCTGCCGACAGGGCGCACAGATACGCAGTATTTT. Translation gives CASSLPTGRTDTQYF. This chain links TRBV3-1 (or the pseudogene TRBV3-2) with TRBJ2-3, with TRBD1 identical over 7 bases. This CDR3 is 15 amino acids long. Trimming removed 4 bases from V and 1 base from J; junction bases left unmatched: 5. Germline CDR1 reads LGHDT; CDR2 reads YNNKEL (reference sequence).

This clone was seen only once. The chain links TRBV27 to TRBJ2-5; 7 positions match TRBD2. J gave up 5 bases and V 7 bases, and 7 bases lay outside the gene matches. Looked up from germline, CDR1 is MNHEY and CDR2 is SMNVEV (reference sequence). The CDR3 length is 13 residues. CDR3 bases: TGTGCCAGCATGAGCGGGAACGATGAGACCCAGTACTTC. Amino acid sequence: CASMSGNDETQYF.

This clone was seen a handful of times. Other DNA sequences in the sample encode the same CDR3. The chain employs TRBV5-1 and TRBJ1-4; 9 nucleotides agree with TRBD1. Trimming removed 2 bases from V and 5 bases from J; junction bases left unmatched: 4. Per the germline V gene, CDR1 is SGHRS and CDR2 is YFSETQ. The CDR3 loop spans 15 amino acids. The CDR3 sequence: CASSLSGTGNEKLFF. DNA of the CDR3: TGCGCCAGCAGCTTATCCGGGACAGGGAATGAAAAACTGTTTTTT.

The chain couples TRBV12-3 or TRBV12-4 to TRBJ2-1, with unresolved D. The CDR3 extends over 13 amino acids. Trimming removed 3 bases at V and 8 bases at J, with 11 bases between. For the CDR3, the DNA is TGTGCCAGCAGTTTCGTCAGTCGGGATGAGCAGTTCTTC. It is translated as CASSFVSRDEQFF.

The V call is TRBV4-1, the J call TRBJ1-2, with TRBD1 matching 7 bases. V was pared by 0 bases and J by 7 bases, with 8 bases of the junction left unmatched. CDR1 MGHRA and CDR2 YSYEKL come from the germline V gene. The CDR3 extends over 15 amino acids. The CDR3 sequence: CASSQDRLTGSGYTF. CDR3 sequence (DNA): TGCGCCAGCAGCCAAGATCGTTTGACAGGGAGTGGCTACACCTTC.

V is TRBV24-1 and J is TRBJ1-2; TRBD1 matches 10 bases. The CDR3 has 14 residues. Germline CDR1 is KGHDR and CDR2 is SFDVKD. J gave up 8 bases and V 3 bases, and 5 bases lay outside the gene matches. CDR3 bases: TGTGCCACCAGTGATCCGACAGGGGGCCGGGGCTACACCTTC. Encoded protein: CATSDPTGGRGYTF.

This rearrangement joins TRBV18 to TRBJ2-7; TRBD1 matches 7 bases. CDR3 length: 14 amino acids. Trimming at V came to 4 bases and at J to 0 bases, leaving 3 bases not matched to a gene. CDR1 and CDR2 from the germline V gene are KGHSH and LQKENI. Here the CDR3 reads CASSQGQISYEQYF. The CDR3 nucleotides are TGTGCCAGCTCACAGGGACAGATCTCCTACGAGCAGTACTTC.

The chain couples TRBV28 to TRBJ2-2, with D tentatively TRBD2 (7 bases). In germline, CDR1 is MDHEN, CDR2 SYDVKM. The CDR3 covers 14 residues. Trimming pared 10 bases from V and 0 bases from J, leaving 12 bases between. Here the CDR3 reads CAIGGLANTGELFF. As DNA, the CDR3 is TGTGCCATCGGGGGGCTAGCGAACACCGGGGAGCTGTTTTTT. Filled out from reference TRBV28 and TRBJ2-2, the complete variable domain reads DVKVTQSSRYLVKRTGEKVFLECVQDMDHENMFWYRQDPGLGLRLIYFSYDVKMKEKGDIPEGYSVSREKKERFSLILESASTNQTSMYLCAIGGLANTGELFFGEGSRLTVL.

V is TRBV7-2 and J is TRBJ1-1; D might be TRBD1 (5 bases). Trimming removed 2 bases at V and 5 bases at J, with 12 bases between. The germline gives CDR1 SGHTA, CDR2 FQGNSA. This CDR3 region has 14 residues. CDR3 nucleotides: TGTGCCAGCAGCTTATCGGCAGGGCCAACTGAAGCTTTCTTT. It codes for CASSLSAGPTEAFF.

The chain is built from TRBV7-3 and TRBJ2-7; D not certain. The V gene lost 2 bases and the J gene lost 7 bases, with 12 bases spanning the gap. CDR1 is SGHTA, CDR2 FQGTGA, per germline. This CDR3 contains 13 residues. As DNA, the CDR3 is TGTGCCAGCAGCTTAGTCCCCTCTAGAGAGCAGTACTTC. Translated: CASSLVPSREQYF.

This rearrangement joins TRBV27 to TRBJ2-1; 12 nucleotides line up with TRBD2. The germline V gene encodes CDR1 MNHEY and CDR2 SMNVEV (reference sequence). V lost 0 bases, J lost 0 bases, and 6 bases stayed unmatched. CDR3 length: 19 residues. CDR3 amino acids: CASSLSGLAGESSYNEQFF. The CDR3 DNA reads as TGTGCCAGCAGTTTATCGGGACTAGCGGGCGAGAGCTCCTACAATGAGCAGTTCTTC.

This chain connects TRBV5-1 to TRBJ2-1; no clear D. Germline values: CDR1 SGHRS, CDR2 YFSETQ. The V gene lost 7 bases and the J gene lost 9 bases, with 17 bases spanning the gap. The CDR3 covers 13 residues. DNA of the CDR3: TGCGCCAGCCTTCTTGAGGCAAACGGTGAGCAGTTCTTC. Its translation is CASLLEANGEQFF. The full variable domain, its missing parts supplied by reference TRBV5-1 and TRBJ2-1, is KAGVTQTPRYLIKTRGQQVTLSCSPISGHRSVSWYQQTPGQGLQFLFEYFSETQRNKGNFPGRFSGRQFSNSRSEMNVSTLELGDSALYLCASLLEANGEQFFGPGTRLTVL.

The chain carries TRBV5-1 and TRBJ2-3, with TRBD2 identical over 8 bases. The CDR3 totals 15 residues. CDR1 and CDR2 (germline): SGHRS, YFSETQ. J was trimmed by 6 bases and V by 3 bases; bases with no gene match: 9. The CDR3 bases are TGCGCCAGCAGCTCCGGACTAGCCCCGGTTGATACGCAGTATTTT. It specifies CASSSGLAPVDTQYF.

The chain links TRBV6-5 to TRBJ2-1, with D tentatively TRBD2 (5 bases). The CDR3 totals 13 residues. Trimming stripped 4 bases from V and 8 bases from J, with 12 bases between. The germline V gene has CDR1 MNHEY and CDR2 SVGAGI. This chain's CDR3 is CASSSTRRDEQFF. In nucleotides, the CDR3 is TGTGCCAGCAGTTCAACTAGACGGGATGAGCAGTTCTTC.

The chain employs TRBV2 and TRBJ1-3; D is unresolved. Trimming removed 6 bases at V and 0 bases at J, with 12 bases between. This CDR3 has 15 residues. Germline CDR1 SNHLY, CDR2 FYNNEI. The CDR3 loop reads CASRGSLDSGNTIYF. The CDR3 nucleotides are TGTGCCAGCAGAGGAAGCCTAGACTCTGGAAACACCATATATTTT.

The chain has TRBV7-9 and TRBJ2-1; unclear D gene. The germline gives CDR1 SEHNR, CDR2 FQNEAQ (reference sequence). Trimming cost V 3 bases and J 8 bases, with 8 bases left between them. The CDR3 consists of 12 residues. CDR3 bases: TGTGCCAGCAGCTTCCGCGGCGATGAGCAGTTCTTC. Its protein is CASSFRGDEQFF.

This sequence joins TRBV18 and TRBJ2-1, with D possibly being TRBD2 (6 bases). The CDR3 length is 15 residues. CDR1 KGHSH and CDR2 LQKENI come from the germline V gene. Trimming stripped 2 bases from V and 7 bases from J, with 15 bases between. The CDR3 is CASSPTGARVNEQFF. CDR3 DNA: TGTGCCAGCTCACCAACGGGAGCTCGGGTTAATGAGCAGTTCTTC.

This chain uses TRBV21-1 with TRBJ1-3; whether TRBD1, the table's D call, matches the DNA was not checked. TRBV21-1 is a listed pseudogene. The CDR3 has 16 residues. DNA for the CDR3: TGTGCCAGCAGCAAAGCGCATGGGGGCCAAGGAAACACCATATATTTT. This gives the protein CASSKAHGGQGNTIYF.

The rearrangement joins TRBV20-1 to TRBJ2-1; 9 nucleotides match TRBD2. V lost 3 bases, J lost 5 bases, and 5 bases stayed unmatched. CDR1 is DFQATT, CDR2 SNEGSKA, per germline (reference sequence). The CDR3 totals 14 residues. The CDR3 DNA follows: TGCAGTGCTAGTAAGCGGGAGGTCGACAATGAGCAGTTCTTC. Residues: CSASKREVDNEQFF.

This clone was seen only once. The chain combines TRBV7-9 with TRBJ2-1; TRBD1 might be the D (5 bases). The CDR3 consists of 14 residues. In germline, CDR1 is SEHNR, CDR2 FQNEAQ (reference sequence). Trimming shortened V by 5 bases and J by 4 bases, and 12 bases separated the two germline ends. The CDR3 coding sequence is TGTGCCAGCAGCCGGCGACAGTTATACAATGAGCAGTTCTTC. This encodes CASSRRQLYNEQFF. Full variable domain (missing parts from reference TRBV7-9 and TRBJ2-1): DTGVSQNPRHKITKRGQNVTFRCDPISEHNRLYWYRQTLGQGPEFLTYFQNEAQLEKSRLLSDRFSAERPKGSFSTLEIQRTEQGDSAMYLCASSRRQLYNEQFFGPGTRLTVL.

The rearrangement uses TRBV7-2 and TRBJ2-5, with 12 bases that match TRBD1. Germline CDR1 and CDR2: SGHTA and FQGNSA. V was clipped by 5 bases and J by 4 bases; unmatched bases: 5. The CDR3 length is 15 residues. The CDR3 nucleotides read TGTGCCAGCAGCGTCGGGACAGGGGGCGCAGAGACCCAGTACTTC. Encoded protein: CASSVGTGGAETQYF.